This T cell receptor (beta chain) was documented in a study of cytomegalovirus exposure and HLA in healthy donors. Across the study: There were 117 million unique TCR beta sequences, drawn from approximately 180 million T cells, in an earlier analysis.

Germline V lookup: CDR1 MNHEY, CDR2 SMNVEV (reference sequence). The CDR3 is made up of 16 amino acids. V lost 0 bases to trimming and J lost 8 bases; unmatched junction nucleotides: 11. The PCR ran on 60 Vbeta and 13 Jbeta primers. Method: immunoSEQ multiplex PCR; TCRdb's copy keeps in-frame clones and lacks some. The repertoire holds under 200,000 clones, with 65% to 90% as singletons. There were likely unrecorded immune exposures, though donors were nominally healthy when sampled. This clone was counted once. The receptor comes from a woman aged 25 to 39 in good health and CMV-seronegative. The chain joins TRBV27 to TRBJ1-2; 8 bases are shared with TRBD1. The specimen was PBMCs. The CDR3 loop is CASSLSDRVVSGGYTF. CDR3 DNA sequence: TGTGCCAGCAGTTTATCGGACAGGGTGGTCTCGGGCGGCTACACCTTC.